This T cell receptor (beta chain) was recorded in a study of shared clonotypes between healthy human individuals (dated by TCRdb to 2020 to 2021). With regard to the full study: A few men and a couple of women, aged 18 to 49 years, made up the cohort. For each donor, CD4 naive and CD4 memory were each given three plates, CD8 naive was given two plates, and CD8 memory was given one plate. Blood TCR repertoires of five healthy adults were deeply sequenced to estimate repertoire size and the extent of clonotype sharing between individuals. Per donor, leukapheresis produced somewhere between about 0.9 and 9.5 billion PBMCs. Different laboratories and diverse techniques were used to prepare libraries and sequence TCR repertoires, to increase sequencing depth and limit assay-specific biases.

Details on this clone: The antigen it recognizes is unknown. Per-nucleotide qualities are absent, and no much larger clonotype sits a single base away.

The CDR3 starts with the cysteine, ends with the phenylalanine, and has 15 residues. The CDR3 DNA has 45 bases and is translated from base 1. V lost 3 bases and J lost 5 bases; the stretch between them is 15 bases long. As encoded in the germline V gene (reference sequence), CDR1 is MNHEY while CDR2 is SMNVEV. Donors were healthy HIV-negative adults with no recently reported acute infections or vaccinations. Every donor was a Caucasian adult living in Nashville, Tennessee, USA. CD4+ T cells were enriched through magnetic negative selection, after which naive cells were positively selected on CD45RA and the remaining negative fraction served as the memory subset. Blood was collected by leukapheresis, and PBMCs were isolated by Ficoll-Histopaque density gradient centrifugation and then cryopreserved in liquid nitrogen vapor phase. Purity and quantity of every magnetically sorted T cell population were checked by analytical flow cytometry. From each sorted fraction, genomic DNA was isolated and quantified by UV absorbance on a Nanodrop 2000c.

TCR CDR3 regions were amplified from genomic DNA by multiplex PCR using the deep immunoSEQ assay. Genomic DNA extracted from each cell subset was distributed evenly over all wells of several immunoSEQ 96-well plates, and each plate served as one replicate. For sorted subsets, roughly 0.2 ug genomic DNA, equal to 25,000 to 35,000 T cell genomes, was loaded into each replicate PCR. Purified libraries were measured with a Qubit 3.0 fluorometer, size-checked on a Bioanalyzer 2100, and measured again with the KAPA Library Quantification kit. Each immunoSEQ 96-well plate was sequenced on its own single-read 150-cycle Illumina NextSeq 550 flow cell. The authors' pipeline ran thus. The immunoSEQ output contained only junctional sequences without quality scores, so filtering could not match that applied to full-length reads. Sequences were annotated with PyIR, a Python wrapper for IgBLAST v1.9, and V/J genes and CDR3 were assigned using IMGT germline references. Reads with weak V/J assignments (E-value above 1e-6), missing CDR3, stop codons, out-of-frame junctions, or ambiguous translated residues were removed. V3J clonotypes were defined as sequences sharing an identical inferred V gene, J gene, and CDR3 amino acid sequence. Percentage overlap between repertoires was calculated by dividing the number of shared unique clonotypes by the size of the smaller repertoire. Richness of each repertoire was evaluated using RTK rarefaction, the Chao1 estimator, and Recon v2.1 estimates of unobserved clonotypes. For all TCRbeta clonotypes obtained by the gDNA method from a few donors, generation probabilities were computed with OLGA. Not all clones reach the TCRdb copy of this immuneACCESS table, which keeps in-frame sequences only. Checked studies attribute under half of the gap to unresolved V genes and leave the rest unexplained. V and J calls and clone size are those listed in that table; D and trimming were worked out from the DNA. Recorded for this sample are some 2.3 million clones; 85% to 95% of them occurred a single time. Of the sample, about 0.39% falls within the top ten clones.

Findings and caveats that apply to the study as a whole: Even with the large sequencing depth, rarefaction of the sorted-subset datasets indicated that sequencing was incomplete. Because the study included only a small number of donors, the genetic and exposure-history diversity represented was limited. When four donors were compared, the shared fraction of clonotypes was around 5.1% for naive CD4, approximately 3.5% for naive CD8, more than 2% for memory CD4, and 0.35% to 0.4% for memory CD8. Pairwise subsampling indicated that sequencing depth was expected to affect the degree of clonotype sharing among donors. Naive subsets generally had larger estimated clonotype richness than memory subsets. Sampling was restricted to blood, and TCR repertoires in tissues likely differ from the TCR repertoires found in blood. Clonotypes shared by all four sorted-subset donors showed higher generation probabilities than non-shared clonotypes.

The receptor chain draws on TRBV27 and TRBJ2-3, with the D gene not clear enough to name. This TCR came from a man between 18 and 29 years old in good health. Some clones in this sample may be carry-over from other donors' samples. The sequenced sample was naive CD4+ T cells from PBMCs. What the cell subset or site label conveys for this sample: CD45RA+ positively selected. The CDR3 reads CASSFSRLSGDTQYF. The nucleotides read TGTGCCAGCAGTTTCAGTAGGCTTAGTGGAGATACGCAGTATTTT.